This entry concerns a single T cell receptor (beta chain). Produced via immunoSEQ multiplex PCR; TCRdb's table is partial and in-frame only. The sample lists over 70,000 clones, about 90% occurring once. The data were taken from a study of blood T cell repertoires in COVID-19. J gave up 6 bases and V 3 bases, and 10 bases lay outside the gene matches. The CDR3 sequence is 16 residues long. CDR1 is LGHNA, CDR2 YNFKEQ, per germline. This sequence joins TRBV4-2 and TRBJ2-1; TRBD2 agrees at 8 bases. The sequence was obtained from a human donor in a cohort sampled during active COVID-19. The sequenced sample was peripheral blood. CDR3 protein: CASSHPLSGTPNEQFF. The CDR3, as DNA: TGTGCCAGCAGCCACCCTCTTAGCGGGACTCCCAATGAGCAGTTCTTC.